The 2 T cell receptor beta chains in this list originate from one sample, sequenced in a study of T cells in Graves' hyperthyroidism and ophthalmopathy. Researchers took RNA transcripts and amplified the TCR beta CDR3 regions from them. With the HTBI primer set, the TCR CDR3 went through a first round of RT-PCR. From the multiplex PCR reads, TCRdb called clonotypes with MiXCR, one entry per CDR3 protein. The table records under 400,000 distinct CDR3 sequences, over 10% of them present only once. The sequenced material came from blood. All receptors come from a woman aged 18-29 years with Graves' hyperthyroidism.

The chain employs TRBV5-1 and TRBJ1-3; TRBD1 matches at 8 bases. The CDR3 runs to 15 residues. Germline V CDR1 and CDR2: SGHRS, YFSETQ. V shed 4 bases and J 4 bases; nucleotides not matched to a gene: 7. The DNA for the CDR3 is TGCGCCAGCAGCCCAGGGGGCTTCGAGGGAAACACCATATATTTT. Encoded protein: CASSPGGFEGNTIYF. Full variable domain (missing parts from reference TRBV5-1 and TRBJ1-3): KAGVTQTPRYLIKTRGQQVTLSCSPISGHRSVSWYQQTPGQGLQFLFEYFSETQRNKGNFPGRFSGRQFSNSRSEMNVSTLELGDSALYLCASSPGGFEGNTIYFGEGSWLTVV.

This chain connects TRBV10-2 to TRBJ2-5, with D possibly matching TRBD1 (5 bases). The V and J ends lost 5 bases and 5 bases respectively, with 24 bases between them. CDR1 is WSHSY, CDR2 SAAADI, per germline. CDR3 length: 17 amino acids. CDR3 in amino acids: CASSRIQQVPSMETQYF. In nucleotides, the CDR3 is TGCGCCAGCAGTCGAATACAACAGGTACCAAGCATGGAGACCCAGTACTTC.